Each of the 5 T cell receptor beta chains below was sequenced from the same sample in a study of cytomegalovirus exposure and HLA in healthy donors. Both 60 Vbeta primers and 13 Jbeta primers went into the PCR. The method was immunoSEQ multiplex PCR; TCRdb's version includes in-frame clones alone and lacks a portion of them. The repertoire holds 150,000 to 250,000 clones, with 82% as singletons. The specimen sequenced was PBMCs. These receptors were obtained from a boy aged 2 to 10 in good health and CMV-seronegative.

The rearrangement uses TRBV18 and TRBJ2-2, with TRBD1 matching over 10 bases. This CDR3 spans 16 amino acids. After removal of 4 bases from V and 3 bases from J, the junction contained 5 bases not matched to a gene. Germline-derived CDR1 and CDR2 are KGHSH and LQKENI. CDR3 nucleotides: TGTGCCAGCTCACGTTTTGGACAGGGGGACACCGGGGAGCTGTTTTTT. Its protein is CASSRFGQGDTGELFF.

The chain has TRBV9 and TRBJ1-2, with 9 bases matching TRBD1. CDR3 length: 14 residues. From germline, CDR1 is SGDLS and CDR2 YYNGEE. The V and J ends lost 2 bases and 7 bases, in that order; junction bases with no gene match: 6. In DNA form, the CDR3 reads TGTGCCAGCAGCGTCTCCCGGGACAGGGTTGGCTACACCTTC. This encodes CASSVSRDRVGYTF.

The V call is TRBV6-4, the J call TRBJ2-2; D gene uncertain. There are 12 residues in the CDR3. The germline gives CDR1 MRHNA, CDR2 SNTAGT. V was shortened by 5 bases and J by 4 bases, with 5 bases between the two germline ends. The CDR3 sequence is CASSPSTGELFF. CDR3 nucleotide sequence: TGTGCCAGCAGTCCTAGCACCGGGGAGCTGTTTTTT.

The chain has TRBV12-5 and TRBJ1-2; D is uncertain. The CDR3 is 16 residues long. CDR1 is LGHNT and CDR2 is FRNRAP in the germline V gene. V was cut by 0 bases and J by 3 bases, with 14 bases left in between. CDR3 nucleotide sequence: TGTGCTAGTGGTTTGGTAGTCAGTCTGCCACACTATGGCTACACCTTC. It specifies CASGLVVSLPHYGYTF.

This chain uses TRBV4-1 with TRBJ2-3, with D possibly being TRBD2 (7 bases). In germline, CDR1 is MGHRA, CDR2 YSYEKL. Trimming stripped 1 base from V and 4 bases from J, with 12 bases between. This CDR3 has 15 residues. CDR3 sequence: CASSQAPGGPDTQYF. Here the CDR3 DNA reads TGCGCCAGCAGCCAAGCACCGGGGGGCCCAGATACGCAGTATTTT.